The rows below give T cell receptor beta chains drawn from one sample of a study of cytotoxic CD8 clonotypes in ibrutinib-treated CLL. Profiling relied on immunoSEQ multiplex PCR, and the TCRdb table lists in-frame clones only, not all of them. The sample contains some 130,000 clones, over 75% of which appear only once. The sample consisted of PBMCs, taken after 24 months of ibrutinib treatment. These receptors originate from a human donor with chronic lymphocytic leukemia. The CDR3 runs from the conserved cysteine through the conserved F or W. D genes are given only for firm matches. Part of the rows lack a size; the others show once, few, many or a class for expanded clones.

v_call	clone_size	j_call	d_call	cdr3_nt	cdr3_aa
TRBV5-5	few	TRBJ2-4	NA	TGTGCCAGCAGTACGACGGCGGTAGCCAAAAACATTCAGTACTTC	CASSTTAVAKNIQYF
TRBV4-3	NA	TRBJ2-5	TRBD2	TGCGCCAGCAGCCAACGGACTAGCTTCCAAGAGACCCAGTACTTC	CASSQRTSFQETQYF
TRBV28	NA	TRBJ2-2	TRBD2	TGTGCCAGCGGGGGACTAGCCCGGGAGCTGTTTTTT	CASGGLARELFF
TRBV19	NA	TRBJ2-6	NA	TGTGCCAGTAGTCCAGTTGCTCGCGTTCCCCCAACCGGGGCCAACGTCCTGACTTTC	CASSPVARVPPTGANVLTF
TRBV18	NA	TRBJ2-1	NA	TGTGCCAGCTCAGATAGCCTTGACAATGAGCAGTTCTTC	CASSDSLDNEQFF
TRBV29-1	few	TRBJ2-3	NA	TGCAGCGTGGAAAGGAATGCCAACAGCCGCACAGATACGCAGTATTTT	CSVERNANSRTDTQYF
TRBV28	NA	TRBJ1-1	NA	TGTGCCAGCAGTTTGTCGCTAAGGGGGGGGACTGAAGCTTTCTTT	CASSLSLRGGTEAFF
TRBV5-1	NA	TRBJ1-1	TRBD1	TGCGCCAGCAGCTTCCGGGACAGGGTCCGGACCACTGAAGCTTTCTTT	CASSFRDRVRTTEAFF
TRBV6-5	NA	TRBJ2-3	NA	TGTGCCAGCAGTTCATCGTCTGGCACAGATACGCAGTATTTT	CASSSSSGTDTQYF
TRBV29-1	NA	TRBJ2-1	TRBD2	TGCAGCGTTAACGGGGGGTACAATGAGCAGTTCTTC	CSVNGGYNEQFF
TRBV7-2	NA	TRBJ2-7	TRBD1	TGTGCCAGCAGCTTAGCGCCGGGACAGGGGGCGAAGCAGTACTTC	CASSLAPGQGAKQYF
TRBV19	NA	TRBJ1-4	NA	TGTGCCAGTAGTCCTGAGCCAGGAGATGCAACTAATGAAAAACTGTTTTTT	CASSPEPGDATNEKLFF
TRBV28	NA	TRBJ1-5	NA	TGTGCCAGCCACCCCGGGACCGCCCCTCAGCCCCAGCATTTT	CASHPGTAPQPQHF
TRBV28	NA	TRBJ2-7	NA	TGTGCCAGCTCGGCTCCAAACTCCTACGAGCAGTACTTC	CASSAPNSYEQYF
TRBV28	NA	TRBJ1-4	NA	TGTGCCAGCAGGCCCCAGGACGGTGAAAAACTGTTTTTT	CASRPQDGEKLFF
TRBV2	few	TRBJ1-1	TRBD1	TGTGCCAGCAGTGCCACAGGGGAATGGGCTTTCTTT	CASSATGEWAFF
TRBV18	NA	TRBJ2-1	TRBD1	TGTGCCAGCTCACCTTCTCGGGACAGCCAATTCTTC	CASSPSRDSQFF
TRBV23-1	once	TRBJ2-4	NA	TGCGCCAGCAGTCATCCCTCCCCCACGCTAGCCAAAAACATTCAGTACTTC	CASSHPSPTLAKNIQYF
TRBV7-3	NA	TRBJ1-1	NA	TGTGCCAGCAGCTTATCACAGGGGAACACTGAAGCTTTCTTT	CASSLSQGNTEAFF
TRBV7-8	few	TRBJ2-1	TRBD1	TGTGCCAGCAGCTCGCCTTTTCGGACAGGGGCAAGAAGTGAGCAGTTCTTC	CASSSPFRTGARSEQFF
TRBV9	once	TRBJ1-1	NA	TGTGCCAGCAGCGCAATCGAGGGGGTAGCTGAAGCTTTCTTT	CASSAIEGVAEAFF
TRBV7-2	once	TRBJ2-3	NA	TGTGCCAGCAGCTTAGACTCTTTTGGCTTCTCCACAGATACGCAGTATTTT	CASSLDSFGFSTDTQYF
TRBV7-9	once	TRBJ2-1	TRBD2	TGTGCCAGCAGCTTAGCTAGCGGGAGACCCAATGAGCAGTTCTTC	CASSLASGRPNEQFF
TRBV7-2	NA	TRBJ1-2	TRBD1	TGTGCCAGCAGCATCAATCAAGGGACAGGACGTAACTATGGCTACACCTTC	CASSINQGTGRNYGYTF
TRBV4-3	NA	TRBJ1-4	NA	TGCGCCAGCAGCCAAGTTCTTGGCAGGGGAGGTGAAAAACTGTTTTTT	CASSQVLGRGGEKLFF
TRBV4-2	few	TRBJ2-7	NA	TGTGCCAGCAGCCAAGGCTCAGAGTACGAGCAGTACTTC	CASSQGSEYEQYF
TRBV30	NA	TRBJ2-1	TRBD1	TGTGCCTGGAGTCTGACAGGGGTCCATGAGCAGTTCTTC	CAWSLTGVHEQFF
TRBV19	NA	TRBJ2-1	TRBD1	TGTGCCAGTAGTCCTCGGGACAGGGGGGACAATGAGCAGTTCTTC	CASSPRDRGDNEQFF
TRBV4-3	NA	TRBJ2-7	NA	TGCGCCAGCAGCCAAGATTACAGCACCTACGAGCAGTACTTC	CASSQDYSTYEQYF